A selection of T cell receptor beta chains follows, all from one sample in a study of cytomegalovirus exposure and HLA in healthy donors. Clones were read by immunoSEQ multiplex PCR, and TCRdb kept only the in-frame ones, dropping some. The sample records about 160,000 clones, 70% to 90% being singletons. Sample: PBMCs. These receptors originate from a woman younger than 30 in good health and CMV-seronegative. CDR3s include the opening cysteine and the closing phenylalanine or tryptophan. D genes are given only for firm matches. Rows may omit the clone size; those that give it use once, few, many or a size class.

>TRBV4-3|TRBJ1-1|-|-
TGCGCCAGCAGCCTCCGACACCCGAACACTGAAGCTTTCTTT
CASSLRHPNTEAFF
>TRBV30|TRBJ1-4|-|-
TGTGCCTGGAATGGGGGGGCAACTAATGAAAAACTGTTTTTT
CAWNGGATNEKLFF
>TRBV10-3|TRBJ2-2|-|TRBD2
TGTGCCGTCCTAGCGGGAGTTCTATCGAACACCGGGGAGCTGTTTTTT
CAVLAGVLSNTGELFF
>TRBV7-9|TRBJ1-1|-|-
TGTGTCAGCAGCTTAGGAGGACAGCTGAACACTGAAGCTTTCTTT
CVSSLGGQLNTEAFF
>TRBV7-3|TRBJ2-1|-|-
TGTGCCAGCAGCCTTAACAGGGACAATGAGCAGTTCTTC
CASSLNRDNEQFF
>TRBV28|TRBJ2-7|-|TRBD2
TGTGCCAGCAGTTTATATCGGGGGGAGACCTACGAGCAGTACTTC
CASSLYRGETYEQYF
>TRBV6-5|TRBJ2-1|-|-
TGTGCCAGCAGTTACTCGAAACTATATGAGCAGTTCTTC
CASSYSKLYEQFF
>TRBV7-9|TRBJ2-1|-|TRBD2
TGTGCCAGCAGCCCCCGGACTAGCGGGCACTACAATGAGCAGTTCTTC
CASSPRTSGHYNEQFF
>TRBV6-5|TRBJ1-4|-|-
TGTGCCAGCAGGACAGGCACGTCGGCTAATGAAAAACTGTTTTTT
CASRTGTSANEKLFF
>TRBV10-1|TRBJ1-2|-|TRBD1
TGCGCCAGCAGTGACAACAGGGGTAACTATGGCTACACCTTC
CASSDNRGNYGYTF
>TRBV5-6|TRBJ2-5|-|TRBD1
TGTGCCAGCAGCCCAGGGGGTCGTAGAGAGACCCAGTACTTC
CASSPGGRRETQYF
>TRBV18|TRBJ2-7|-|TRBD1
TGTGCCAGCTCACCCGGACAGGGGGCCCACGAGCAGTACTTC
CASSPGQGAHEQYF
>TRBV4-1|TRBJ2-7|-|-
TGCGCCAGCAGCCAAGATGGGATACAGGCCTACGAGCAGTACTTC
CASSQDGIQAYEQYF
>TRBV6-5|TRBJ1-1|once|-
TGTGCCAGCAGTTACCGCCAGGGTAGGACTGAAGCTTTCTTT
CASSYRQGRTEAFF
>TRBV5-1|TRBJ2-2|-|-
TGCGCCAGCAGTAACACCGGGTCCCTCACCGGGGAGCTGTTTTTT
CASSNTGSLTGELFF
>TRBV11-2|TRBJ2-3|-|TRBD2
TGTGCCAGCAGCTTAGCTGGGACTAGACTGGCAGATACGCAGTATTTT
CASSLAGTRLADTQYF
>TRBV9|TRBJ1-2|-|TRBD1
TGTGCCAGCAGCGCGGGTCTCCAGGGGGGCTATGGCTACACCTTC
CASSAGLQGGYGYTF
>TRBV9|TRBJ2-7|-|-
TGTGCCGGCAGCGTTCAGGGCAACTCCTACGAGCAGTACTTC
CAGSVQGNSYEQYF
>TRBV9|TRBJ2-5|-|-
TGTGCCAGCAGCGCCTTATCAGGGCAAGAGACCCAGTACTTC
CASSALSGQETQYF
>TRBV11-3|TRBJ2-7|-|TRBD1
TGTGCCAGCAGCTTTGGGACAGGCTACGAGCAGTACTTC
CASSFGTGYEQYF
>TRBV5-6|TRBJ2-1|-|-
TGTGCCAGCAGCTGGGGTAACCCGGGGAGGAGTGAGCAGTTCTTC
CASSWGNPGRSEQFF
>TRBV5-8|TRBJ2-7|-|TRBD1
TGTGCCAGCAGCGCCTCCACCGGGACAGGGGGGAACGAGCAGTACTTC
CASSASTGTGGNEQYF
>TRBV7-2|TRBJ2-5|once|-
TGTGCCAGCAGTTCCGAAGAGACCCAGTACTTC
CASSSEETQYF
>TRBV30|TRBJ1-1|-|TRBD1
TGTGCCTGGACCGCAGGGACAGCGAACACTGAAGCTTTCTTT
CAWTAGTANTEAFF
>TRBV30|TRBJ1-6|-|-
TGTGCCTGGAGTGGCCCCCCGGGCAGGGATATTTCACCCCTCCACTTT
CAWSGPPGRDISPLHF
>TRBV6-1|TRBJ1-2|-|TRBD1
TGTGCCAGCAGTCTCTTGACAGGGGCCGGCTACACCTTC
CASSLLTGAGYTF
>TRBV7-7|TRBJ2-5|-|-
TGTGCTAGCAGCTTACAAGGGGGGGCAGAGACCCAGTACTTC
CASSLQGGAETQYF
>TRBV28|TRBJ1-3|-|TRBD1
TGTGCCAGCAGTTTACCGACGACAGGGCCCATATATTTT
CASSLPTTGPIYF
>TRBV11-3|TRBJ2-1|-|TRBD2
TGTGCCAGCAGCGCCCTCCCCCTTGAGCGGGAGTTCCCCAATGAGCAGTTCTTC
CASSALPLEREFPNEQFF
>TRBV27|TRBJ2-7|once|-
TGTGCCAGCAGTTTAACGGGACTCCCCTACGAGCAGTACTTC
CASSLTGLPYEQYF
>TRBV2|TRBJ2-5|-|-
TGTGCCAGCAGTGATCGAGGCCGAGCCCAGTACTTC
CASSDRGRAQYF
>TRBV19|TRBJ1-6|few|TRBD1
TGTGCCAGTAGGGAGGACAGGGGACGACATTCACCCCTCCACTTT
CASREDRGRHSPLHF
>TRBV7-9|TRBJ2-7|-|TRBD2
TGTGCCAGCAGCCCGGAAGCGGGAGAGGCCTACGAGCAGTACTTC
CASSPEAGEAYEQYF
>TRBV7-6|TRBJ2-7|-|TRBD2
TGTGCCAGCAGCCGGGGACTAGCGGGAGGAACTCCCTCCTTC
CASSRGLAGGTPSF
>TRBV10-2|TRBJ2-7|-|-
TGCGCCAGCAGTGCGGGAGCAGGGGGAAAGAATGCTTACGAGCAGTACTTC
CASSAGAGGKNAYEQYF
>TRBV11-2|TRBJ2-5|-|TRBD2
TGTGCCAGTAGACTAGCGGGCATCGGGGGGACCCAGTACTTC
CASRLAGIGGTQYF
>TRBV30|TRBJ2-2|-|-
TGTGCCTGGACTCGGGGGAACACCGGGGAGCTGTTTTTT
CAWTRGNTGELFF
>TRBV2|TRBJ2-6|-|TRBD1
TGTGCCAGCAGCGCGGACAGGAGGTCTGGGGCCAACGTCCTGACTTTC
CASSADRRSGANVLTF
>TRBV4-2|TRBJ2-3|-|-
TGTGCCAGCAGCCAGGCCGATGGAGATACGCAGTATTTT
CASSQADGDTQYF
>TRBV14|TRBJ1-1|-|-
TGTGCCAGCAGCCACGTTGGCCTTCTGGACACTGAAGCTTTCTTT
CASSHVGLLDTEAFF
>TRBV6-1|TRBJ2-3|-|TRBD2
TGTGCCAGCAGTGAAAATAGACTAGCGGGATTCACAGATACGCAGTATTTT
CASSENRLAGFTDTQYF
>TRBV5-5|TRBJ1-1|few|-
TGTGCCAGCAGCCCTCGGGGGGTTGCCACTGAAGCTTTCTTT
CASSPRGVATEAFF
>TRBV7-2|TRBJ1-1|-|TRBD1
TGTGCCTATCGCAGACAGGGAGGCACTGAAGCTTTCTTT
CAYRRQGGTEAFF
>TRBV11-3|TRBJ2-1|-|TRBD2
TGTGCCAGCAGCTTGGGACTAGCGGACAATGAGCAGTTCTTC
CASSLGLADNEQFF
>TRBV6-1|TRBJ1-5|-|-
TGTGCCAGCAGTGAAGATGTCAGGGGCAATCAGCCCCAGCATTTT
CASSEDVRGNQPQHF
>TRBV20-1|TRBJ2-3|-|-
TGCAGTGCCCTTATTTCCCAGGGCCAGTATTTT
CSALISQGQYF
>TRBV5-6|TRBJ1-1|-|TRBD1
TGTGCCAGCAGCTTCGGGACAGTGAACACTGAAGCTTTCTTT
CASSFGTVNTEAFF
>TRBV5-1|TRBJ2-7|few|-
TGCGCCAGCAGCTTGGACTATCCGCTCTCCTACGAGCAGTACTTC
CASSLDYPLSYEQYF
>TRBV7-9|TRBJ1-3|once|TRBD1
TGTGCCAGCAGCTTCCCGGGACAGTCTGGAAACACCATATATTTT
CASSFPGQSGNTIYF
>TRBV7-9|TRBJ1-1|once|TRBD1
TGTGCCAGCAGCTTAGCGCCCCGGGACAGGGGCACTGAAGCTTTCTTT
CASSLAPRDRGTEAFF
>TRBV4-3|TRBJ1-4|-|TRBD1
TGCGCCAGCAGCCTAACTGTCCGGACAGGGAATGAAAAACTGTTTTTT
CASSLTVRTGNEKLFF
>TRBV19|TRBJ2-7|few|-
TGTGCCAGTAGTACCTTCGGACAATACGAGCAGTACTTC
CASSTFGQYEQYF
>TRBV2|TRBJ2-7|-|-
TGTGCCAGCCAGAGTAAGTACAGTGAAACCTACGAGCAGTACTTC
CASQSKYSETYEQYF
>TRBV9|TRBJ2-3|few|-
TGTGCCAGCAGCGTAGCTGGGGAGACCATAGGTACGCAGTATTTT
CASSVAGETIGTQYF
>TRBV4-3|TRBJ1-4|few|TRBD1
TGCGCCAGCAGCCGAGCGACAGGGGGGTGGGAAAAACTGTTTTTT
CASSRATGGWEKLFF
>TRBV11-3|TRBJ1-5|-|TRBD1
TGTGCCAGCAGCCTAGAGGGGGCTTGGAGCAATCAGCCCCAGCATTTT
CASSLEGAWSNQPQHF
>TRBV11-2|TRBJ2-7|-|TRBD2
TGTGCCAGCAGCATAGGGACTAGCGGAGATTACGAGCAGTACTTC
CASSIGTSGDYEQYF